What follows describes a single TCR beta chain. Its antigen is as yet unknown. This CDR3 is 15 amino acids long. V lost 0 bases and J lost 7; bases outside the gene matches: 5. Germline V lookup: CDR1 SGHRS, CDR2 YFSETQ. The record originates from a study of T-cell reconstitution after alpha-beta-depleted transplantation in children. Study results and limitations: At around two months after transplant, the alpha-beta T cells were reportedly derived from several hundred expanded clones that came from non-depleted graft cells. T-cell counts and diversity were attributed mostly to newly produced T cells one year after transplant.

Unique molecular identifiers featured in how the TCRbeta library was prepared. One entry per CDR3 protein, called by TCRdb with MiXCR from the PCR reads. This sample has more than 200,000 distinct CDR3 sequences; under 8.5% occur once, and the top ten carry 35%. This clonotype was obtained from a male patient aged 2 to 9 who had a stem cell transplant for acute myeloid leukemia, so the T cells may come from the graft donor. The V call is TRBV5-1, the J call TRBJ2-1; 9 bases match TRBD2. The material was PBMCs, mostly from graft donor cells, obtained 360 days after TCRalphabeta/CD19-depleted stem cell transplant. The CDR3 loop reads CASSLVAGVGNEQFF. The CDR3 nucleotides read TGCGCCAGCAGCTTGGTAGCGGGAGTGGGAAATGAGCAGTTCTTC. Based on the CDR3 plus reference TRBV5-1 and TRBJ2-1, the full variable domain is KAGVTQTPRYLIKTRGQQVTLSCSPISGHRSVSWYQQTPGQGLQFLFEYFSETQRNKGNFPGRFSGRQFSNSRSEMNVSTLELGDSALYLCASSLVAGVGNEQFFGPGTRLTVL.